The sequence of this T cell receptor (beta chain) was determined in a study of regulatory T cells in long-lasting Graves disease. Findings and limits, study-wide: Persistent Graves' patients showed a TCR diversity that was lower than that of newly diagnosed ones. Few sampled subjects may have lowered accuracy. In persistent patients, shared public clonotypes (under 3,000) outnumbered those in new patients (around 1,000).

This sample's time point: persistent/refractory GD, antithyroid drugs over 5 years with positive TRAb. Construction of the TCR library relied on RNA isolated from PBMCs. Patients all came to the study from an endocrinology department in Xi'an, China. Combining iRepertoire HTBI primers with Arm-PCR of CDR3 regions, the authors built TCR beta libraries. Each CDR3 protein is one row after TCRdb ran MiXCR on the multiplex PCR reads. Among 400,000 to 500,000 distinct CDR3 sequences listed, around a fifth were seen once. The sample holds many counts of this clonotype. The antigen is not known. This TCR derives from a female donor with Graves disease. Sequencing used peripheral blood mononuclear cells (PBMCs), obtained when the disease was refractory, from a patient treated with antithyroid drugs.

Here the CDR3 reads CASRWLADTEAFF. The CDR3 DNA reads TGTGCCAGCAGGTGGTTGGCGGACACTGAAGCTTTCTTT. The J gene is TRBJ1-1, the V gene TRBV2, with unresolved D. V was clipped by 6 bases and J by 3 bases, with 11 bases between them. In germline, CDR1 is SNHLY, CDR2 FYNNEI. The CDR3 is 13 residues long.